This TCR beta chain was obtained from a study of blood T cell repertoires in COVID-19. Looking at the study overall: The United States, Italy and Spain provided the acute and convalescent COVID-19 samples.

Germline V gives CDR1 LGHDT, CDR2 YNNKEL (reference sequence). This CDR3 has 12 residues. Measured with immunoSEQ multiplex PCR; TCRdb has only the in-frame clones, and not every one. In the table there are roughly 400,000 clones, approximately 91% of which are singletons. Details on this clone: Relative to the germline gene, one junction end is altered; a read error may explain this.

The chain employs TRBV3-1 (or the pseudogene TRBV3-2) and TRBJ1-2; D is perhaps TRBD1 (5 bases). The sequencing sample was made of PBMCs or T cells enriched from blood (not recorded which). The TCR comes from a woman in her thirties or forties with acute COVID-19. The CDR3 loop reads CASSQDRGAGHF. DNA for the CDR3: TGTGCCAGCAGCCAAGATCGCGGGGCAGGGCATTTC.